These 10 T cell receptor beta chains share one sample of origin, sequenced in a study of blood T cell repertoires in COVID-19. TCRdb's table, derived via immunoSEQ multiplex PCR, lists solely in-frame clones and lacks some. The sample carries more than 100,000 clones, about four fifths recorded once. Sequencing was performed on peripheral blood. These receptors were taken from a man between 60 and 75 years old with acute or convalescent COVID-19.

V usage is TRBV5-1 and J usage is TRBJ2-1; 10 nucleotides agree with TRBD2. CDR3 length: 16 amino acids. CDR1 SGHRS and CDR2 YFSETQ come from the germline V gene. Trimming took 0 bases from V and 6 from J; bases not matched to a gene: 6. CDR3 sequence reads: CASSLVGAGGPNEQFF. CDR3 DNA sequence: TGCGCCAGCAGCTTGGTCGGAGCGGGAGGGCCCAATGAGCAGTTCTTC.

In its sample, this clone was seen once. The chain joins TRBV6-5 to TRBJ1-1, with D perhaps TRBD1 (6 bases). This CDR3 spans 11 amino acids. V dropped 8 bases and J dropped 11 bases, with 15 bases sitting between them. Germline CDR1 MNHEY, CDR2 SVGAGI. The CDR3 DNA sequence: TGTGCCAGCTCGGGGGGGCAGGGGGCTTTCTTT. Its translation: CASSGGQGAFF.

The rearrangement joins TRBV5-1 to TRBJ1-2; D is unclear. Germline V CDR1 and CDR2: SGHRS, YFSETQ. Trimming left V 2 bases short and J 2 bases short, with 13 bases between. This CDR3 comprises 15 residues. The CDR3 DNA sequence: TGCGCCAGCAGCTTAGACGCGGGGATGAACTATGGCTACACCTTC. Protein: CASSLDAGMNYGYTF.

The chain employs TRBV19 and TRBJ1-6; D unresolved. There are 12 residues in the CDR3. Trimming left V 7 bases short and J 5 bases short, with 6 bases between. Germline loops: CDR1 LNHDA, CDR2 SQIVND (reference sequence). Here the CDR3 reads CASTGNNSPLHF. Written as DNA, the CDR3 is TGTGCCAGTACCGGGAATAATTCACCCCTCCACTTT. Combining the CDR3 with reference TRBV19 and TRBJ1-6 gives the whole variable domain DGGITQSPKYLFRKEGQNVTLSCEQNLNHDAMYWYRQDPGQGLRLIYYSQIVNDFQKGDIAEGYSVSREKKESFPLTVTSAQKNPTAFYLCASTGNNSPLHFGNGTRLTVT.

The chain is built from TRBV5-4 and TRBJ1-2; D might be TRBD1 (5 bases). V lost 4 bases to trimming and J lost 8 bases, with 15 bases between them. CDR3 length equals 13 residues. In germline, CDR1 is SGHNT, CDR2 YYREEE (reference sequence). This CDR3 reads CASSHGTPPGYTF. The CDR3 DNA reads TGTGCCAGCAGCCACGGGACTCCTCCCGGCTACACCTTC.

This clone turned up a few times. V gene TRBV3-1 (or the pseudogene TRBV3-2) combines with J gene TRBJ1-3, with D possibly being TRBD1 (5 bases). Germline V gene lookup returns CDR1 LGHDT and CDR2 YNNKEL (reference sequence). This CDR3 contains 17 residues. The V end was cut by 0 bases, the J end by 0 bases, with 12 bases between. This CDR3 reads CASSQDLAGRSGNTIYF. The CDR3 region has the DNA TGTGCCAGCAGCCAAGATCTTGCAGGGCGCTCTGGAAACACCATATATTTT.

J is TRBJ1-1 and V is TRBV6-6, with unresolved D. V shed 0 bases and J shed 0 bases, with 5 bases lying between them. Germline CDR1 and CDR2: MNHNY and SVGAGI (reference sequence). This CDR3 spans 14 amino acids. The CDR3 region is CASSYSSVNTEAFF. The CDR3 DNA reads TGTGCCAGCAGTTACTCGTCAGTGAACACTGAAGCTTTCTTT.

The V gene is TRBV14, the J gene TRBJ2-2; no reliable D call. This CDR3 is 14 amino acids long. Germline CDR1 reads SGHDN; CDR2 reads FVKESK. V gave up 6 bases and J gave up 4 bases, with 12 bases separating them. The CDR3 coding sequence is TGTGCCAGCAGGCTAGGAGTAAGCACCGGGGAGCTGTTTTTT. The encoded protein is CASRLGVSTGELFF.

This chain connects TRBV5-4 to TRBJ2-3, with TRBD2 matching 8 bases. V was clipped by 1 base and J by 6 bases; unmatched bases: 4. The germline V gene encodes CDR1 SGHNT and CDR2 YYREEE (reference sequence). This CDR3 spans 14 amino acids. CDR3 loop: CASSLSGSSDTQYF. In DNA, the CDR3 is TGTGCCAGCAGCTTGAGCGGGAGCTCGGATACGCAGTATTTT.

The genes are TRBV19 and TRBJ2-2; possibly TRBD1 for D (6 bases). V lost 6 bases and J 0 bases, leaving 11 bases between the germline ends. The CDR3 extends over 15 amino acids. The germline V gene has CDR1 LNHDA and CDR2 SQIVND (reference sequence). CDR3 in DNA: TGTGCCAGTAGACAGGGCCTCGCGAACACCGGGGAGCTGTTTTTT. Translating gives CASRQGLANTGELFF. Drawing the rest from reference TRBV19 and TRBJ2-2, the complete variable domain is DGGITQSPKYLFRKEGQNVTLSCEQNLNHDAMYWYRQDPGQGLRLIYYSQIVNDFQKGDIAEGYSVSREKKESFPLTVTSAQKNPTAFYLCASRQGLANTGELFFGEGSRLTVL.